This T cell receptor (beta chain) was sequenced for a study of blood T cell repertoires in COVID-19. The CDR3 totals 14 residues. V lost 2 bases to trimming and J lost 5 bases; unmatched junction nucleotides: 3. Germline V lookup: CDR1 MDHEN, CDR2 SYDVKM. Only in-frame clones appear in the TCRdb table, and some are missing; sequencing was by immunoSEQ multiplex PCR. There are 65,000 to 75,000 clones in the sample; about 88% occur only once, and under 1.5% lies in the top ten. The sequenced sample was peripheral blood. This sequence was found in a man aged 45-60 years with acute or convalescent COVID-19. The rearrangement links TRBV28 to TRBJ2-3, with TRBD1 identical over 8 bases. CDR3 in DNA: TGTGCCAGCAGTTTAGGACAGGGTGGAGATACGCAGTATTTT. This codes for CASSLGQGGDTQYF.